The rows below give T cell receptor beta chains drawn from one sample of a study of shared clonotypes between healthy human individuals. The protocol was immunoSEQ multiplex PCR, while the TCRdb copy is restricted to in-frame clones and leaves out a portion. Here the sample spans 2 million to 2.5 million clones, less than 95% being singletons. The sample consisted of naive CD4+ T cells from PBMCs. These receptors came from a man aged 18 to 30 in good health. Some clones in this sample may be carry-over from other donors' samples. The CDR3 runs from the conserved cysteine through the conserved F or W. Expanded clones are given a class, and other clones once, few, many or no size at all.

v_call	cdr3_length	clone_size	j_call	cdr3_aa
TRBV7-2	15	.	TRBJ2-5	CASSNSGRAVETQYF
TRBV28	15	once	TRBJ2-7	CASRNPGQAPTSQYF
TRBV5-1	17	.	TRBJ1-1	CASSLRDRGRGNTEAFF
TRBV15	14	once	TRBJ1-1	CATSRTGTVTEAFF
TRBV30	14	.	TRBJ2-3	CAWGLAGETDTQYF
TRBV5-8	19	once	TRBJ1-2	CASSLYNTDAPRGNYGYTF
TRBV2	16	.	TRBJ2-3	CAVQFRGGPSTDTQYF
TRBV7-8	13	.	TRBJ2-7	CASTIYGGSEQYF
TRBV5-6	17	.	TRBJ2-2	CASSEILTADSTGELFF
TRBV6-5	14	.	TRBJ1-2	CASSYSRGAAGYTF
TRBV5-6	14	.	TRBJ2-7	CASSLEQGIYEQYF
TRBV18	17	.	TRBJ1-2	CASSPNRYGQGADGYTF
TRBV18	18	.	TRBJ2-1	CASSPYGPVGGNDNEQFF
TRBV28	11	.	TRBJ2-7	CASSTTGEQYF
TRBV5-1	15	.	TRBJ1-1	CASSLVAGFDTEAFF
TRBV6-5	16	.	TRBJ2-7	CASSYSGTGTRGEQYF
TRBV5-6	12	.	TRBJ2-7	CASSSRSGEQYF
TRBV7-9	15	.	TRBJ2-1	CASSSWGDVEDEQFF
TRBV5-1	14	.	TRBJ2-5	CASSGFGPQETQYF
TRBV11-2	16	.	TRBJ2-2	CASSPSGVSASGELFF
TRBV18	12	.	TRBJ2-3	CASSQRGDTQYF
TRBV7-8	17	.	TRBJ2-1	CASSSRDRVGSSGEQFF
TRBV7-2	13	.	TRBJ2-1	CAESASSYNEQFF
TRBV9	15	.	TRBJ2-2	CASSPREGNTGELFF
TRBV5-5	15	few	TRBJ1-1	CASSLWGNQNTEAFF
TRBV29-1	12	few	TRBJ1-1	CSASTGNTEAFF
TRBV4-1	17	.	TRBJ2-3	CASSQDGRVAGFDTQYF
TRBV19	14	.	TRBJ1-2	CASSIGNRGLGYTF
TRBV28	15	.	TRBJ1-4	CASSAYRGTNEKLFF
TRBV5-6	16	.	TRBJ1-1	CASSPDRGAVETEAFF
TRBV2	12	.	TRBJ2-3	CASSTLGDTQYF
TRBV5-6	14	.	TRBJ1-1	CASNTGPFDTEAFF
TRBV18	13	once	TRBJ2-7	CASSLPGKYEQYF
TRBV4-1	18	.	TRBJ2-3	CASSQGTSGGFSTDTQYF
TRBV4-1	15	.	TRBJ2-3	CASSARQSSTDTQYF
TRBV7-3	16	.	TRBJ2-1	CASSIKTRGTNNEQFF
TRBV5-1	15	.	TRBJ2-5	CASSLVSFSEETQYF
TRBV25-1	14	.	TRBJ2-7	CASSEGASSYEQYF
TRBV6-6	14	.	TRBJ1-1	CASSSDGGNTEAFF
TRBV27	15	.	TRBJ2-1	CASTRDRGVKSGQFF
TRBV28	13	once	TRBJ2-5	CASSSGWQETQYF
TRBV5-5	15	.	TRBJ2-7	CASIRTGSSSYEQYF
TRBV7-2	19	.	TRBJ2-3	CASSLMGLAGGPETDTQYF
TRBV27	13	.	TRBJ2-1	CASSLPGGHEQFF
TRBV5-4	14	.	TRBJ2-2	CASSQGLESGELFF
TRBV6-5	15	few	TRBJ1-5	CASSPRPGPLGPQHF
TRBV6-5	14	.	TRBJ2-2	CASKNSRTAGELFF
TRBV11-2	13	.	TRBJ2-3	CASSLDRTDTQYF
TRBV10-3	18	.	TRBJ2-1	CAISRFHLTSGSDNEQFF
TRBV6-5	15	.	TRBJ2-7	CASSYLASGFVEQYF
TRBV7-9	15	.	TRBJ2-3	CASSPLDTGTDTQYF
TRBV14	17	.	TRBJ1-1	CASSPYPGQGVRTEAFF
TRBV27	15	.	TRBJ2-7	CASSRQGQGFYEQYF
TRBV29-1	13	few	TRBJ1-1	CSVTDRVPTEAFF